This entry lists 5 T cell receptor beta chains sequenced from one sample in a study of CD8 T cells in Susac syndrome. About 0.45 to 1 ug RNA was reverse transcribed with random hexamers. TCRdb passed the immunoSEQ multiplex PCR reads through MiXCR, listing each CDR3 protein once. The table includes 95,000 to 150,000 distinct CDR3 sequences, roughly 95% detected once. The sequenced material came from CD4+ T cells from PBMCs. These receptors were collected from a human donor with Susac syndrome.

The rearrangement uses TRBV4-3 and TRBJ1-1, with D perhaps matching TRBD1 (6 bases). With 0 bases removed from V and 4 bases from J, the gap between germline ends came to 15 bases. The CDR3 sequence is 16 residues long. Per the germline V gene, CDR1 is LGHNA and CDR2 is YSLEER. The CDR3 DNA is TGCGCCAGCAGCCAAGATCGGGGGGCAGGAGGCACTGAAGCTTTCTTT. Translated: CASSQDRGAGGTEAFF.

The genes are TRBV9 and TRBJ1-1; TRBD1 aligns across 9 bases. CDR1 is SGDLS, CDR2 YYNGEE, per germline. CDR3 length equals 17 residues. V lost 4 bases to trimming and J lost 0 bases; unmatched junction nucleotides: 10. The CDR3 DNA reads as TGTGCCAGCAGCACCCGACAGGGGGGTCAGATGAACACTGAAGCTTTCTTT. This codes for CASSTRQGGQMNTEAFF.

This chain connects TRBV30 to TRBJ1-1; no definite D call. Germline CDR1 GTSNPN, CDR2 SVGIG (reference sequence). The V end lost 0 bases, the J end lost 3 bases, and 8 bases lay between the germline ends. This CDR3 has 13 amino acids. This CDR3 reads CAWSVKLDTEAFF. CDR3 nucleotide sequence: TGTGCCTGGAGTGTAAAGCTCGACACTGAAGCTTTCTTT.

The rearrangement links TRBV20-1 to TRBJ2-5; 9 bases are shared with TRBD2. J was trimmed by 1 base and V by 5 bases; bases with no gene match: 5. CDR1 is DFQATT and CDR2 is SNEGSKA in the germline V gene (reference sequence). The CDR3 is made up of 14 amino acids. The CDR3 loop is CSASPSGTQETQYF. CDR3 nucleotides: TGCAGTGCTTCCCCTAGCGGGACCCAAGAGACCCAGTACTTC.

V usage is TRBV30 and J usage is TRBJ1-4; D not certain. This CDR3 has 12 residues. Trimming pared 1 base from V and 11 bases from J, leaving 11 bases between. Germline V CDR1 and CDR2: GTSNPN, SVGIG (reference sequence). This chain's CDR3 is CAWSDNGGKLFF. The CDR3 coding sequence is TGTGCCTGGAGTGATAATGGAGGGAAACTGTTTTTT.